This T cell receptor beta chain was identified during a study of beta chain features in type 1 diabetes. Study overall: The study found patients and healthy donors alike in age, gender and cell yields. Study-wide results and limits: Type 1 diabetes patients showed a moderate but significant shortening of TCRB CDR3s in all four CD4+ subsets. Lower insertion and higher deletion counts appeared at VDJ junctions in type 1 diabetes patients.

Heparinised blood was drawn once per donor, averaging roughly 0.11 L. Turning to this clone: The target antigen is unknown.

All of the isolated RNA was reverse transcribed, so expressed TCRB transcripts were sequenced. Method: immunoSEQ multiplex PCR; TCRdb's copy keeps in-frame clones and lacks some. This table has roughly 250,000 clones, roughly 70% appearing once. The germline CDR1 and CDR2 sequences are SNHLY and FYNNEI. The CDR3 totals 12 residues. V was clipped by 2 bases and J by 2 bases, with 4 bases between them. This clonotype was obtained from a man aged 25 to 40 in good health. The chain combines TRBV2 with TRBJ2-7, with D uncertain. The sequenced sample was naive CD4+ T cells from blood. CDR3 sequence: CASSESPYEQYF. The CDR3 DNA reads as TGTGCCAGCAGTGAATCGCCCTACGAGCAGTACTTC.